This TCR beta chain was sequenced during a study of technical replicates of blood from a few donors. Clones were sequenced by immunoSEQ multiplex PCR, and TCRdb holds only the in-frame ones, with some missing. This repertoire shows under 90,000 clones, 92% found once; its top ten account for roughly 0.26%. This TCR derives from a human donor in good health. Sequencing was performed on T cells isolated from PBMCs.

This chain's CDR3 is CASSEGRSSYEQYF. Here the CDR3 DNA reads TGTGCCAGCAGTGAGGGGCGGAGCTCCTACGAGCAGTACTTC. This chain joins TRBV2 and TRBJ2-7; D may be TRBD1 (5 bases). In germline, CDR1 is SNHLY, CDR2 FYNNEI. With 3 bases removed from V and 0 bases from J, the gap between germline ends came to 9 bases. This CDR3 has 14 amino acids.